Shown below are 2 T cell receptor beta chains from a single sample sequenced in a study of blood T cell repertoires in COVID-19. Sequencing was performed with immunoSEQ multiplex PCR; in TCRdb, only in-frame clones are kept and a portion is missing. The data show roughly 80,000 clones, 82% seen once. What was sequenced was peripheral blood. These receptors all stem from a human donor in a cohort sampled during active COVID-19.

The gene calls are TRBV6-5 and TRBJ2-7; TRBD1 agrees at 9 bases. The CDR3 consists of 15 residues. Germline loops: CDR1 MNHEY, CDR2 SVGAGI. V trimming: 5 bases; J trimming: 5 bases; junction bases outside the gene matches: 10. The CDR3 protein is CASSPQTGGRHEQYF. The CDR3 DNA follows: TGTGCCAGCAGTCCTCAAACAGGGGGCAGACACGAGCAGTACTTC.

There are many counts of this clone. The rearrangement uses TRBV6-5 and TRBJ1-6; the match to TRBD1 covers 9 bases. This CDR3 has 14 amino acids. Germline trimming cut 10 bases from V and 7 bases from J; bases unmatched to any gene: 8. Germline assignment: CDR1 MNHEY and CDR2 SVGAGI. CDR3 in DNA: TGTGCCACCCACAGGGGGCAAGAAAATTCACCCCTCCACTTT. This codes for CATHRGQENSPLHF.